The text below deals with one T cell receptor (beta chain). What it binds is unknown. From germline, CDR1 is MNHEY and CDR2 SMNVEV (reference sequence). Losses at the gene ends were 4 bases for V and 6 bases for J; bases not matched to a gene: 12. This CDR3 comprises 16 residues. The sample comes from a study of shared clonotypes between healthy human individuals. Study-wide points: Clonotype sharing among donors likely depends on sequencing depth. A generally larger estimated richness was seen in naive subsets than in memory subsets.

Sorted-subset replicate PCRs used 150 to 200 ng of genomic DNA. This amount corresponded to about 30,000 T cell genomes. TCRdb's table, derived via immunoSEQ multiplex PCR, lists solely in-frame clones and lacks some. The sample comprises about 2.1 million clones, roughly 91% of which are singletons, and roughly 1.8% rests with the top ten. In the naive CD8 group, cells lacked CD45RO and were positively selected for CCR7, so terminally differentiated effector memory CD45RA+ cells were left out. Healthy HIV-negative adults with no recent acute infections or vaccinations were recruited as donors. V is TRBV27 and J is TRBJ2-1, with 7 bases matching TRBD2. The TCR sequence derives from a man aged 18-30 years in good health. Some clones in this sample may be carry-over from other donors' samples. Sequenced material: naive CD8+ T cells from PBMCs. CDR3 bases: TGTGCCAGCAGTTCAATCCCCGGAGGGAGGGGCAATGAGCAGTTCTTC. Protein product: CASSSIPGGRGNEQFF.